This paragraph covers one T cell receptor (beta chain) sequence. MiXCR, run by TCRdb on the RT-PCR reads, gives a single entry per CDR3 protein. The sample includes some 850,000 distinct CDR3 sequences, roughly 20% of them seen just once. This entry comes from a study of response to subunit inactivated influenza vaccine. The clonotype was recovered from a man aged 45-65 years who received an inactivated influenza vaccine. The sequencing used PBMCs from blood, collected more than 4 days after vaccination.

As DNA, the CDR3 is TGTGCCAGCAGCCAAGATGATCCTGACAGGGGGGAGCAGTACTTC. This translates into CASSQDDPDRGEQYF. V and J are TRBV4-2 and TRBJ2-7; 9 bases fit TRBD1. The V and J ends lost 0 bases and 7 bases, in that order; junction bases with no gene match: 7. Germline CDR1 is LGHNA and CDR2 is YNFKEQ. The CDR3 consists of 15 residues.